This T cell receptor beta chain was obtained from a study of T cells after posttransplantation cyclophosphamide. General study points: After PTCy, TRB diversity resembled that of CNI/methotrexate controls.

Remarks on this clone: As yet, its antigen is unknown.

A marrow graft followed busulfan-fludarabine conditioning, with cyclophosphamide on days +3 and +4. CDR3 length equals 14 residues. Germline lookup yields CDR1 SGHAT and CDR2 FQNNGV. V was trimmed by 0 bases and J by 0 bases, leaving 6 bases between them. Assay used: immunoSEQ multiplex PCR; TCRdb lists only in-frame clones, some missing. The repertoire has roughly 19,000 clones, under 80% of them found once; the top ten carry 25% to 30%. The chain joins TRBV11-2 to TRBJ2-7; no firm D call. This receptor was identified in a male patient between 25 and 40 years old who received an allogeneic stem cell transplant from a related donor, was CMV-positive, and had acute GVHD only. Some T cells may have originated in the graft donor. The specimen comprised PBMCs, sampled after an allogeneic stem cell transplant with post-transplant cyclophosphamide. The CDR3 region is CASSLEALSYEQYF. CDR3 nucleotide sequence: TGTGCCAGCAGCTTAGAAGCCCTCTCCTACGAGCAGTACTTC.